One sample yielded the 8 T cell receptor beta chains listed below, sequenced in a study of response to subunit inactivated influenza vaccine. One entry per CDR3 protein, called by TCRdb with MiXCR from the RT-PCR reads. The sample comprises more than 200,000 distinct CDR3 sequences, more than 9% of which are singletons, and approximately 8.3% rests with the top ten. The material was non-naive T cells sorted from PBMCs, obtained 14 to 15 days before vaccination. The receptors stem from a man in his forties or fifties who received an inactivated influenza vaccine.

In its sample, this clonotype was seen a few times. This chain links TRBV20-1 with TRBJ2-7, with 10 bases aligning to TRBD2. The CDR3 covers 15 residues. V lost 3 bases and J lost 2; bases outside the gene matches: 7. Germline lookup yields CDR1 DFQATT and CDR2 SNEGSKA (reference sequence). The CDR3 DNA is TGCAGTGCTAGTGATCTAGCGGGAGACGCCTACGAGCAGTACTTC. This translates into CSASDLAGDAYEQYF.

V and J are TRBV20-1 and TRBJ2-1; D is unclear. V was shortened by 0 bases and J by 4 bases, with 10 bases between the two germline ends. The CDR3 has 14 residues. Germline V lookup: CDR1 DFQATT, CDR2 SNEGSKA (reference sequence). The CDR3 here is CSARDVLGYNEQFF. In DNA form, the CDR3 reads TGCAGTGCTAGAGACGTTCTAGGATACAATGAGCAGTTCTTC.

The rearrangement uses TRBV7-3 and TRBJ2-5; D remains unclear. Trimming took off 2 bases at V and 4 bases at J, with 17 bases between the two ends. The CDR3 has 16 amino acids. Germline V gene lookup returns CDR1 SGHTA and CDR2 FQGTGA. The CDR3 sequence is CASSLGFGIPGETQYF. CDR3 bases: TGTGCCAGCAGCTTAGGGTTTGGGATCCCAGGAGAGACCCAGTACTTC.

This chain uses TRBV6-1 with TRBJ1-1; 8 nucleotides agree with TRBD1. Germline V lookup: CDR1 MNHNS, CDR2 SASEGT. The junction had 8 bases not matched to a gene; V was cut back by 6 bases and J by 5 bases. This CDR3 has 14 amino acids. In DNA, the CDR3 is TGTGCCAGCAGGGGAGACAGGGGCGCGACTGAAGCTTTCTTT. Protein: CASRGDRGATEAFF.

This clonotype came up a few times. The rearrangement joins TRBV4-1 to TRBJ2-2, with 14 positions matching TRBD2. CDR3 length: 17 amino acids. Trimming at V came to 1 base and at J to 7 bases, leaving 5 bases not matched to a gene. Germline CDR1 reads MGHRA; CDR2 reads YSYEKL. CDR3 bases: TGCGCCAGCAGCCAAGGAGGGACTAGCGGGAGCAACGGGGAGCTGTTTTTT. Translated: CASSQGGTSGSNGELFF.

This clonotype occurred a few times. CDR3 region: CASSHAGIWDTEAFF. CDR3 DNA: TGTGCCAGCAGCCACGCAGGGATTTGGGACACTGAAGCTTTCTTT. The chain carries TRBV7-9 and TRBJ1-1; D may be TRBD1 (5 bases). Trimming left V 5 bases short and J 3 bases short, with 16 bases between. The CDR3 is 15 amino acids. The germline gives CDR1 SEHNR, CDR2 FQNEAQ (reference sequence).

In nucleotides, the CDR3 is TGTGCCACCAGTGATTTGACAGAAAATGAGCAGTTCTTC. Translation gives CATSDLTENEQFF. V usage is TRBV24-1 and J usage is TRBJ2-1; no reliable D call. V shed 0 bases and J shed 7 bases, with 6 bases lying between them. Looked up from germline, CDR1 is KGHDR and CDR2 is SFDVKD. This CDR3 region has 13 residues.

The V gene is TRBV5-1, the J gene TRBJ2-1; TRBD1 is a possible D gene (8 bases). The CDR3 length is 13 residues. CDR1 is SGHRS, CDR2 YFSETQ, per germline. The V and J ends lost 1 base and 8 bases respectively, with 10 bases between them. The CDR3 coding sequence is TGCGCCAGCAGCTTGACAGGGGGGGATGAGCAGTTCTTC. Encoded protein: CASSLTGGDEQFF.